These T cell receptor beta chains were read from a single sample in a study of siplizumab effects on memory and regulatory T cells. Produced via immunoSEQ multiplex PCR; TCRdb's table is partial and in-frame only. The sample includes 110,000 or so clones, under 95% of them seen just once. The specimen sequenced was Tregs sorted from blood. These receptors were taken from a human donor in good health. Each CDR3 is given with its conserved first and last residue. The D gene is left open where the match is weak. Not all rows give a size; the values are once, few, many and, for expanded clones, a class.

D gene,J gene,V gene,CDR3 length,clone size,CDR3 protein,CDR3 DNA
NA,TRBJ1-1,TRBV28,14,NA,CASSLAVGYTEAFF,TGTGCCAGCAGTTTAGCCGTAGGGTACACTGAAGCTTTCTTT
NA,TRBJ1-2,TRBV6-5,13,NA,CASGRGGDYGYTF,TGTGCCAGCGGCCGGGGGGGAGACTATGGCTACACCTTC
TRBD1,TRBJ1-3,TRBV6-5,15,NA,CASADRVLPGNTIYF,TGTGCCAGTGCGGACAGGGTGTTACCTGGAAACACCATATATTTT
NA,TRBJ1-1,TRBV6-5,14,NA,CASRGLDRNTEAFF,TGTGCCAGCAGAGGTTTGGACCGGAACACTGAAGCTTTCTTT
NA,TRBJ2-7,TRBV5-6,14,NA,CASSLSGTLYEQYF,TGTGCCAGCAGCTTGAGCGGGACATTATACGAGCAGTACTTC
TRBD1,TRBJ1-2,TRBV6-1,14,once,CASSENRGHYGYTF,TGTGCCAGCAGTGAAAACAGGGGGCACTATGGCTACACCTTC
NA,TRBJ2-7,TRBV5-5,15,few,CASSLARTGSYEQYF,TGTGCCAGCAGCTTGGCCAGGACTGGATCGTACGAGCAGTACTTC
TRBD1,TRBJ1-6,TRBV12-5,17,NA,CASGYAGTANSNSPLHF,TGTGCTAGTGGTTACGCTGGGACAGCGAACTCTAATTCACCCCTCCACTTT
TRBD2,TRBJ2-3,TRBV7-2,15,NA,CASSLIPGGGNTQYF,TGTGCCAGCAGCTTAATTCCCGGGGGGGGAAATACGCAGTATTTT
NA,TRBJ1-2,TRBV6-6,15,NA,CASSYPQTLAYGYTF,TGTGCCAGCAGTTACCCCCAAACCCTGGCCTATGGCTACACCTTC
NA,TRBJ1-1,TRBV12-5,14,NA,CASGPGVIGTEAFF,TGTGCTAGTGGTCCGGGAGTCATCGGGACTGAAGCTTTCTTT
NA,TRBJ2-7,TRBV11-2,14,NA,CASSSRTASYEQYF,TGTGCCAGCAGCTCCCGGACAGCCTCCTACGAGCAGTACTTC
TRBD1,TRBJ1-4,TRBV4-2,15,NA,CASSQPDRAGEKLFF,TGTGCCAGCAGCCAACCAGACAGGGCGGGTGAAAAACTGTTTTTT
NA,TRBJ1-1,TRBV19,17,NA,CASSSPLRLARNTEAFF,TGTGCCAGTAGCTCCCCTCTCCGGCTGGCGAGGAACACTGAAGCTTTCTTT
NA,TRBJ2-1,TRBV18,14,NA,CASSPQGTGGEQFF,TGTGCCAGCTCACCGCAAGGGACCGGAGGTGAGCAGTTCTTC
NA,TRBJ1-2,TRBV6-6,16,few,CATRTGSARVSYGYTF,TGTGCCACCCGAACAGGTTCCGCAAGAGTTTCCTATGGCTACACCTTC
NA,TRBJ2-1,TRBV5-6,14,many,CASSLINRGNEQFF,TGTGCCAGCAGCTTGATTAATAGGGGCAATGAGCAGTTCTTC
NA,TRBJ2-1,TRBV20-1,11,NA,CSAPSLGEQFF,TGCAGTGCACCTAGCCTCGGTGAGCAGTTCTTC
TRBD1,TRBJ2-4,TRBV19,20,NA,CASSILLRAGTDVAKNIQYF,TGTGCCAGTAGTATCCTACTCCGGGCCGGGACAGATGTAGCCAAAAACATTCAGTACTTC
TRBD2,TRBJ2-7,TRBV19,15,NA,CASSIDVAGFYEQYF,TGTGCCAGTAGTATAGATGTAGCGGGGTTCTACGAGCAGTACTTC
NA,TRBJ2-3,TRBV20-1,11,NA,CSARVSDTQYF,TGCAGTGCTAGAGTGTCAGATACGCAGTATTTT
TRBD2,TRBJ2-3,TRBV6-6,15,NA,CATRPRDYLTDTQYF,TGTGCCACCCGCCCCCGGGACTACCTCACAGATACGCAGTATTTT
TRBD2,TRBJ2-7,TRBV7-8,17,NA,CASTPLAGGFFSYEQYF,TGTGCCAGCACCCCCCTAGCGGGGGGGTTTTTCTCCTACGAGCAGTACTTC
NA,TRBJ2-7,TRBV7-9,15,NA,CASSTTGLPQGEQYF,TGTGCCAGCAGCACCACAGGGCTTCCCCAGGGCGAGCAGTACTTC
NA,TRBJ1-6,TRBV7-9,14,NA,CASRRDGYNSPLHF,TGTGCCAGCAGACGGGACGGTTATAATTCACCCCTCCACTTT
NA,TRBJ2-1,TRBV25-1,17,NA,CASSEYRGSGSYNEQFF,TGTGCCAGCAGTGAATATCGGGGTAGCGGATCCTACAATGAGCAGTTCTTC